This entry lists 10 T cell receptor beta chains sequenced from one sample in a study of blood T cell repertoires in COVID-19. TCRdb keeps only in-frame clones here, not all; method: immunoSEQ multiplex PCR. The data contain about 140,000 clones, 88% of them singletons. Sequencing was performed on peripheral blood. These TCRs come from a human donor with COVID-19, enrolled during active disease. The donor label of this sample is uncertain.

The J gene is TRBJ2-3, the V gene TRBV5-1; the match to TRBD2 covers 7 bases. This CDR3 spans 15 amino acids. The V segment lost 0 bases and the J segment 10 bases; nucleotides outside the gene matches: 11. CDR1 and CDR2 (germline): SGHRS, YFSETQ. CDR3 in amino acids: CASSLATTRGRSQYF. The CDR3, as DNA: TGCGCCAGCAGCTTGGCCACGACGCGGGGGAGGTCGCAGTATTTT.

The chain uses TRBV27 and TRBJ1-5; 11 bases agree with TRBD1. The CDR3 runs 14 residues. Germline CDR1 is MNHEY and CDR2 is SMNVEV (reference sequence). Trimming removed 5 bases from V and 6 bases from J; junction bases left unmatched: 3. For the CDR3, the DNA is TGTGCCAGCAGTCCTGGGACAGGGGGTCAGCCCCAGCATTTT. Its translation is CASSPGTGGQPQHF.

The table lists this clone with a count of one. This sequence joins TRBV15 and TRBJ1-1; D is uncertain. Germline CDR1 reads LNHNV; CDR2 reads YYDKDF (reference sequence). Between the trimmed V and J ends, which lost 0 bases and 7 bases, there was a span of 6 bases. This CDR3 is 12 amino acids long. DNA for the CDR3: TGTGCCACCAGCAGAGATTTCGGTGAAGCTTTCTTT. Translation: CATSRDFGEAFF.

V gene TRBV3-1 (or the pseudogene TRBV3-2) combines with J gene TRBJ1-4; 8 nucleotides agree with TRBD1. The CDR3 spans 13 residues. From germline, CDR1 is LGHDT and CDR2 YNNKEL (reference sequence). Germline trimming cut 1 base from V and 13 bases from J; bases unmatched to any gene: 5. The CDR3 region has the DNA TGTGCCAGCAGCCAAGCCGACAGGGGCCGACTGTTTTTT. Protein sequence: CASSQADRGRLFF.

This clone was observed once. The rearrangement uses TRBV5-6 and TRBJ2-1; D is unclear. Looked up from germline, CDR1 is SGHDT and CDR2 is YYEEEE. V shed 4 bases and J shed 4 bases, with 3 bases lying between them. This CDR3 has 11 amino acids. CDR3: CASSLYNEQFF. CDR3 DNA sequence: TGTGCCAGCAGCCTTTACAATGAGCAGTTCTTC.

The genes are TRBV6-2 or TRBV6-3 and TRBJ2-7; 7 bases match TRBD1. Germline CDR1 is MNHEY and CDR2 is SVGEGT. This CDR3 spans 14 amino acids. The trim removed 2 bases at V and 1 base at J, leaving 2 bases unmatched. The DNA for the CDR3 is TGTGCCAGCAGTTACGACAGGGAGTCCTACGAGCAGTACTTC. It translates to CASSYDRESYEQYF.

This CDR3 reads CASRPVSGNTIYF. In nucleotides, the CDR3 is TGCGCCAGCAGGCCAGTCTCTGGAAACACCATATATTTT. V is TRBV10-2 and J is TRBJ1-3, with D hard to call. The V gene lost 6 bases and the J gene lost 0 bases, with 6 bases spanning the gap. This CDR3 comprises 13 residues. The germline gives CDR1 WSHSY, CDR2 SAAADI.

This chain links TRBV25-1 with TRBJ2-2; 9 positions match TRBD1. V trimming: 10 bases; J trimming: 5 bases; junction bases outside the gene matches: 5. Germline V gene data show CDR1 as MGHDK and CDR2 as SYGVNS. The CDR3 runs 13 residues. CDR3 sequence reads: CATGQGNTGELFF. The CDR3 coding sequence is TGTGCCACCGGACAGGGGAATACCGGGGAGCTGTTTTTT.

This chain joins TRBV18 and TRBJ1-2; 7 positions match TRBD1. Germline V gene lookup returns CDR1 KGHSH and CDR2 LQKENI. The length of the CDR3 is 13 residues. V gave up 3 bases and J gave up 7 bases; unmatched junction bases: 5. This CDR3 reads CASSPDRAGGYTF. In DNA, the CDR3 is TGTGCCAGCTCACCTGACAGGGCGGGTGGCTACACCTTC.

This clone is a singleton in its sample. DNA of the CDR3: TGTGCCATCAGTGGAGGAGGGTCCGCCTCGGGGGGGCCCCCAGATACGCAGTATTTT. This sequence encodes CAISGGGSASGGPPDTQYF. This chain links TRBV10-3 with TRBJ2-3; 8 bases line up with TRBD2. V lost 4 bases and J lost 4; bases outside the gene matches: 19. The CDR3 length is 19 residues. Germline CDR1 reads ENHRY; CDR2 reads SYGVKD.